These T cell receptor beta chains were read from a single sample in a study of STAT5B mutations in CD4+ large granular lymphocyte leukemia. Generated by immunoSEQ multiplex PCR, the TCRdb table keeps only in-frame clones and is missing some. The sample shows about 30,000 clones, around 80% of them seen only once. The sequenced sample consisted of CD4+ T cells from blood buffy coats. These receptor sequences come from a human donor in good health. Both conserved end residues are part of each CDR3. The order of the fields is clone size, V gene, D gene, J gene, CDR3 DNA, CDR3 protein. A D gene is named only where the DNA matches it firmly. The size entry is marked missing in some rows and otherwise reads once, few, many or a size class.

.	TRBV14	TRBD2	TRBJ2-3	TGTGCCAGCAGCCAAGAGGAGCGGGGGGCGGGAGATACGCAGTATTTT	CASSQEERGAGDTQYF
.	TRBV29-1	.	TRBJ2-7	TGCAGCGTTGTCATACCCCAGTACGAGCAGTACTTC	CSVVIPQYEQYF
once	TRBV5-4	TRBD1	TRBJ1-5	TGTGCCAGCAGCTCAGGGACAGGCGGAGATCAGCCCCAGCATTTT	CASSSGTGGDQPQHF
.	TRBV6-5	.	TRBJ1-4	TGTGCCAGCAGTTACCTAGGAAAAGGTAATGAAAAACTGTTTTTT	CASSYLGKGNEKLFF
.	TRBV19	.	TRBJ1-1	TGTGCCAGCCATGCCCCCGGGAACACTGAAGCTTTCTTT	CASHAPGNTEAFF
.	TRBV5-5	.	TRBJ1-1	TGTGCCAGCAACCCGCTAGGAGTCTCACCTGAAGCTTTCTTT	CASNPLGVSPEAFF
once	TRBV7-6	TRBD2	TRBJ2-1	TGTGCCAGCAGCAGAACGGCTAGCGGGGGGGAGCAGTTCTTC	CASSRTASGGEQFF
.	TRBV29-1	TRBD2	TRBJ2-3	TGCAGCGTCTCCAGCGGGAGGGCCTCTACGCAGTATTTT	CSVSSGRASTQYF
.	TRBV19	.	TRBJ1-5	TGTGCCAGTAGTATAGGGGCATCGGGAGCTCAGCCCCAGCATTTT	CASSIGASGAQPQHF
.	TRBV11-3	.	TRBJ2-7	TGTGCCAGCAGCCCTACGGAATGGGCAGGACAGTACTTC	CASSPTEWAGQYF
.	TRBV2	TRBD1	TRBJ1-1	TGTGCCAGCAGCTACAGGGGTTTGACTGAAGCTTTCTTT	CASSYRGLTEAFF
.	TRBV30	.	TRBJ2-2	TGTGCCTGGAGTCGGGAAGGACGGGAGCTGTTTTTT	CAWSREGRELFF
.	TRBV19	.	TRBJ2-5	TGTGCCAGTAGTATAAGGGGGCAAGAGACCCAGTACTTC	CASSIRGQETQYF
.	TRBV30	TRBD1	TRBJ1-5	TGTGCCTGGAGTTCCGGGACAGGGCTCAATCAGCCCCAGCATTTT	CAWSSGTGLNQPQHF
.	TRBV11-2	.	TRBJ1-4	TGTGCCAGCAGCTTAGGGACGGGGCGAGGGAAAAAACTGTTTTTT	CASSLGTGRGKKLFF
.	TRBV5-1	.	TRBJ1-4	TGCGCCAGCAGCTTCGGGGGGCGGGAAAAACTGTTTTTT	CASSFGGREKLFF
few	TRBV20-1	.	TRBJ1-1	TGCAGTGCTTGGAAGAACACTGAAGCTTTCTTT	CSAWKNTEAFF
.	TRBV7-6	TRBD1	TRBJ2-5	TGTGCCAGCAGCTTAGCCCTCGGGACAGGGAAAGAGACCCAGTACTTC	CASSLALGTGKETQYF
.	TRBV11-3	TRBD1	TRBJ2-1	TGTGCCAGCAGCCCCGGGACAGGGAGTAAAGATGAGCAGTTCTTC	CASSPGTGSKDEQFF
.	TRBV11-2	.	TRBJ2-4	TGTGCCAGCAGCTCAATAGACAGACTAGCCAAAAACATTCAGTACTTC	CASSSIDRLAKNIQYF
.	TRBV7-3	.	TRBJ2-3	TGTGCCAGCAGCGTATTGGGACCGTCCACAGATACGCAGTATTTT	CASSVLGPSTDTQYF
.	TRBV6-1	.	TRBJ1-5	TGTGCCAGCAGTGAGGGGCAGAATCAGCCCCAGCATTTT	CASSEGQNQPQHF
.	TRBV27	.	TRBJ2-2	TGTGCCAGCAGCCCATCTGGAGGGGTGACCGGGGAGCTGTTTTTT	CASSPSGGVTGELFF
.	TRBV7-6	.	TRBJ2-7	TGTGCCAGCAGCTTAGTGGCAGGGAAGGGGGACTACGAGCAGTACTTC	CASSLVAGKGDYEQYF
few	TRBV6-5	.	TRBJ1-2	TGTGCCAGCACCCCCCTCCGGATTGGAAACTATGGCTACACCTTC	CASTPLRIGNYGYTF
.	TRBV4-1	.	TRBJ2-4	TGCGCCAGCAGCGAACCTCCGGGACGTAAAAACATTCAGTACTTC	CASSEPPGRKNIQYF
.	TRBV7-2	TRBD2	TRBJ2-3	TGTGCCAGCAGCTCGGGACTAGCGGGGGGGAGAGATACGCAGTATTTT	CASSSGLAGGRDTQYF
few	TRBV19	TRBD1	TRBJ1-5	TGTGCCAGCAGGGGGCAGGTGGGACAGCCCCAGCATTTT	CASRGQVGQPQHF
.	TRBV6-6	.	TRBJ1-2	TGTGCCATCCTGGGATTCTATGGCTACACCTTC	CAILGFYGYTF
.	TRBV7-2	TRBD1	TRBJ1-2	TGTGCCAGCAGTCCCGGGACAGGGAAAACCTATGGCTACACCTTC	CASSPGTGKTYGYTF
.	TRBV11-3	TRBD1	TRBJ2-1	TGTGCCAGCAGCTATAGACAGGGGTTCCATGAGCAGTTCTTC	CASSYRQGFHEQFF
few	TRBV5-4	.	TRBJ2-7	TGTGCCAGCAGCTTTGCCGCTCGCCGCGAGCAGTACTTC	CASSFAARREQYF
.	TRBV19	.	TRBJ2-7	TGTGCCAGTAGTATAGCGGGAGCCCCCTACGAGCAGTACTTC	CASSIAGAPYEQYF
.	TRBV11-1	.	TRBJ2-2	TGTGCCAGCAGCTTGGCATTACGAGGGGAGCTGTTTTTT	CASSLALRGELFF
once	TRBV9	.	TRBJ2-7	TGTGCCAGCAGCGTACTAGCATTCACCTACGAGCAGTACTTC	CASSVLAFTYEQYF
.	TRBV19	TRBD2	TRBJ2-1	TGTGCCAGTAGTCGCCGACTAGCGGGAGGGTCCTACAATGAGCAGTTCTTC	CASSRRLAGGSYNEQFF
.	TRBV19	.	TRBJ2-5	TGTGCCAGTAGTATTTTTAGCGGTCAAGAGACCCAGTACTTC	CASSIFSGQETQYF
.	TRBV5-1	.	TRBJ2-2	TGCGCCAGCAGCTTCGCGGACATCGGCGGGGAGCTGTTTTTT	CASSFADIGGELFF
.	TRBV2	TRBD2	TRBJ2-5	TGTGCCAGCAGTGATTTCCGGACTAGCGGAAGGGAGACCCAGTACTTC	CASSDFRTSGRETQYF
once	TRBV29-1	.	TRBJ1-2	TGCAGCGTTGGAGGGGAGAACTATGGCTACACCTTC	CSVGGENYGYTF
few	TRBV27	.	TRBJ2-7	TGTGCCAGCAGTCCCTCGACAGGCTACGAGCAGTACTTC	CASSPSTGYEQYF
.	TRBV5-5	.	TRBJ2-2	TGTGCCAGCAGCACCAGAGACGGGGAGCTGTTTTTT	CASSTRDGELFF
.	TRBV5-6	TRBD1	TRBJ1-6	TGTGCCAGCAGCTACCGGACAGGGTACGCCGGTTCACCCCTCCACTTT	CASSYRTGYAGSPLHF
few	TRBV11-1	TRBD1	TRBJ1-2	TGTGCCAGCAGCCCGCACGGACAGGGGCATGGCTACACCTTC	CASSPHGQGHGYTF
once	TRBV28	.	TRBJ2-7	TGTGCCAGCAGACTGGACATGGACAGCGCCTACGAGCAGTACTTC	CASRLDMDSAYEQYF
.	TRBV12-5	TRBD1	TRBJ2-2	TGTGCTAGTGGGGGACAGGGCGCCGGGGAGCTGTTTTTT	CASGGQGAGELFF
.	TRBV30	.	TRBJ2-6	TGTGCCTGGAGTGTAGGGGGCTCTGGGGCCAACGTCCTGACTTTC	CAWSVGGSGANVLTF